The 2 T cell receptor beta chains reported below all come from one sample, sequenced in a study of beta chain features in type 1 diabetes. Every bit of the isolated RNA underwent reverse transcription, so sequencing read expressed TCRB transcripts. Sequencing was performed with immunoSEQ multiplex PCR; in TCRdb, only in-frame clones are kept and a portion is missing. The sample includes 400,000 to 500,000 clones, approximately 14% of them seen just once. Sequenced input: naive CD4+ T cells from blood. The source is a man aged 30 to 45 in good health.

The chain links TRBV2 to TRBJ2-1; TRBD2 matches at 12 bases. Losses at the gene ends were 4 bases for V and 4 bases for J; bases not matched to a gene: 5. The CDR3 is 16 residues long. CDR1 and CDR2 (germline): SNHLY, FYNNEI. CDR3 nucleotide sequence: TGTGCCAGCAGTGGGACTAGCGGGACAAGATACAATGAGCAGTTCTTC. The encoded protein is CASSGTSGTRYNEQFF.

Only a few counts were recorded for this clone. The J gene is TRBJ2-1, the V gene TRBV5-4; 7 positions agree with TRBD2. The CDR3 runs to 14 residues. Germline V gene data show CDR1 as SGHNT and CDR2 as YYREEE (reference sequence). Trimming removed 0 bases from V and 7 bases from J; junction bases left unmatched: 4. The CDR3 nucleotides read TGTGCCAGCAGCTTGGAACTCGGGGGGAATGAGCAGTTCTTC. Its protein is CASSLELGGNEQFF. Based on the CDR3 plus reference TRBV5-4 and TRBJ2-1, the full variable domain is ETGVTQSPTHLIKTRGQQVTLRCSSQSGHNTVSWYQQALGQGPQFIFQYYREEENGRGNFPPRFSGLQFPNYSSELNVNALELDDSALYLCASSLELGGNEQFFGPGTRLTVL.